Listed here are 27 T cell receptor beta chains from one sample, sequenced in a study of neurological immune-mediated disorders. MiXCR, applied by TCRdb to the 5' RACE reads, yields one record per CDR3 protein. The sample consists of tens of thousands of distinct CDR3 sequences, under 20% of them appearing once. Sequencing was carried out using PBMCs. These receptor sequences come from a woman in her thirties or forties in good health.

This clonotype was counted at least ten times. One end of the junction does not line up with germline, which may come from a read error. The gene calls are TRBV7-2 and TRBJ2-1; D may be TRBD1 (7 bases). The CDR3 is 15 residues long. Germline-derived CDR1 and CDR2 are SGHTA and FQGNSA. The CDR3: CASSPTGDSHNEQFF. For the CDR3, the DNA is TGTGCCAGCAGCCCTACAGGGGACTCCCACAATGAGCAGTTCTTC.

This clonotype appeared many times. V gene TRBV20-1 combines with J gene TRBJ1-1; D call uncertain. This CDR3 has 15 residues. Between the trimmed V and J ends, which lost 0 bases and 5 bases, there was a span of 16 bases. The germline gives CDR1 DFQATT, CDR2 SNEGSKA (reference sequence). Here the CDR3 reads CSAREVDFVWTEAFF. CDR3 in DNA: TGCAGTGCTAGAGAAGTAGACTTTGTATGGACTGAAGCTTTCTTT.

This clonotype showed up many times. This chain's CDR3 is CASSQGKAGGRAGANVLTF. The CDR3 region has the DNA TGCGCCAGCAGCCAAGGTAAAGCGGGGGGGAGAGCTGGGGCCAACGTCCTGACTTTC. The rearrangement links TRBV4-1 to TRBJ2-6; 10 nucleotides align to TRBD2. The CDR3 sequence is 19 residues long. The junction had 8 bases not matched to a gene; V was cut back by 1 base and J by 2 bases. CDR1 MGHRA and CDR2 YSYEKL come from the germline V gene.

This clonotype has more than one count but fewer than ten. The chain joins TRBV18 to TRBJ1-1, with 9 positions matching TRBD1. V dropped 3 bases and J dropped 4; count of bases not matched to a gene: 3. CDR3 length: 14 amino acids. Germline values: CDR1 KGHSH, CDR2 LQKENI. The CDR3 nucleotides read TGTGCCAGCTCACCTCAGACAGGGGGCACTGAAGCTTTCTTT. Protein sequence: CASSPQTGGTEAFF.

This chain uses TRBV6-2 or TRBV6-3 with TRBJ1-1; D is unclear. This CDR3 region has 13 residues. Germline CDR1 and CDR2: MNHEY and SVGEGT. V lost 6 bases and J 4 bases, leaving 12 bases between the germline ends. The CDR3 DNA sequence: TGTGCCAGCAGCCGCGACTCGGGCACTGAAGCTTTCTTT. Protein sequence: CASSRDSGTEAFF.

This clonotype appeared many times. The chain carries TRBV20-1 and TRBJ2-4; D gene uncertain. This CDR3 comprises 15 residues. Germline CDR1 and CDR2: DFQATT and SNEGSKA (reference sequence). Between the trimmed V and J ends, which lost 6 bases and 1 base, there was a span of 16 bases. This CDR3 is CSALSGVSAKNIQYF. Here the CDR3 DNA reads TGCAGTGCCCTATCTGGGGTTTCGGCCAAAAACATTCAGTACTTC.

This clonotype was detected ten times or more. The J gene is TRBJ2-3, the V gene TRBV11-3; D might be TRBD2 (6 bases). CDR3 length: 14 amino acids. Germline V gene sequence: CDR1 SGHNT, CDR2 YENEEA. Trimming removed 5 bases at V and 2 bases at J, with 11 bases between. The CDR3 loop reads CASSQGGATDTQYF. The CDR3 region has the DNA TGTGCCAGCAGCCAAGGCGGGGCCACAGATACGCAGTATTTT.

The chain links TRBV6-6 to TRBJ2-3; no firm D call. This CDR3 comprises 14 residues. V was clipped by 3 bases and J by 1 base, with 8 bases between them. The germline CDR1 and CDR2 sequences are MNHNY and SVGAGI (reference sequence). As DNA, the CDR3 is TGTGCCAGCAGTTATAATAGCCGCACAGATACGCAGTATTTT. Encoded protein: CASSYNSRTDTQYF.

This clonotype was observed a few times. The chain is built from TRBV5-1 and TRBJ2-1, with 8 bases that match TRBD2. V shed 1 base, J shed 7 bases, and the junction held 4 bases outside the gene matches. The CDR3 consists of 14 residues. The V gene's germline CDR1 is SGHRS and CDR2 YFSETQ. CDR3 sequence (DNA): TGCGCCAGCAGCTTGATTACTAGCGGAAATGAGCAGTTCTTC. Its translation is CASSLITSGNEQFF.

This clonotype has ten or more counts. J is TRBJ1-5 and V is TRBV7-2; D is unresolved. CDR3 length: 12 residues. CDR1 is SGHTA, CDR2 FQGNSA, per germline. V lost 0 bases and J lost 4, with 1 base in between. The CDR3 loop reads CASSLANQPQHF. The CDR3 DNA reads TGTGCCAGCAGCTTAGCTAATCAGCCCCAGCATTTT.

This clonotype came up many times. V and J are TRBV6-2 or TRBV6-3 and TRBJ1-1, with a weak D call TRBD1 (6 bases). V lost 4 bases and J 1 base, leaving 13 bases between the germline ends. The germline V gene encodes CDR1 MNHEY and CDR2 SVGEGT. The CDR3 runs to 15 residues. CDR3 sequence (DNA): TGTGCCAGCAGTTCATACACAGGGAGGAACACTGAAGCTTTCTTT. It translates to CASSSYTGRNTEAFF.

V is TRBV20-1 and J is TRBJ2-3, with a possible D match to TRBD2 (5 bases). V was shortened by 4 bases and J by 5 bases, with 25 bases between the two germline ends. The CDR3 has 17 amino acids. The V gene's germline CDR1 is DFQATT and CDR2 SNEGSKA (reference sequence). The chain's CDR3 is CSAKKAGIAFYQDTQYF. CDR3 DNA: TGCAGTGCTAAAAAGGCTGGAATAGCGTTTTACCAAGATACGCAGTATTTT.

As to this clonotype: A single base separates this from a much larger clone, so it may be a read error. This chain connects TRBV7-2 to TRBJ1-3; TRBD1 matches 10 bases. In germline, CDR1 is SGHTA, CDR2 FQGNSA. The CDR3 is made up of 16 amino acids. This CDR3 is CASSPRQGAVGNTRYF. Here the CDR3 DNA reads TGTGCCAGCAGCCCGCGACAGGGGGCTGTTGGAAACACCAGATATTTT.

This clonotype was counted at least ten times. CDR3 residues: CASYPSRGADTQYF. The CDR3 DNA reads as TGTGCCAGCTACCCCTCTCGGGGGGCAGATACGCAGTATTTT. This chain connects TRBV2 to TRBJ2-3, with TRBD2 identical over 7 bases. J was trimmed by 4 bases and V by 8 bases; bases with no gene match: 9. This CDR3 is built from 14 residues. Per the germline V gene, CDR1 is SNHLY and CDR2 is FYNNEI.

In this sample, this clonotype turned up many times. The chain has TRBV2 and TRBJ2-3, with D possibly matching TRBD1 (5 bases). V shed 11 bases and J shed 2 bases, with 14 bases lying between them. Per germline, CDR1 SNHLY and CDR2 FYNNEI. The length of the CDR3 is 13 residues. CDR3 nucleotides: TGTGCCCGCTTCAGGGTGGACACAGATACGCAGTATTTT. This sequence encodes CARFRVDTDTQYF. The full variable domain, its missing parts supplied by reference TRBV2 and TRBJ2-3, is EPEVTQTPSHQVTQMGQEVILRCVPISNHLYFYWYRQILGQKVEFLVSFYNNEISEKSEIFDDQFSVERPDGSNFTLKIRSTKLEDSAMYFCARFRVDTDTQYFGPGTRLTVL.

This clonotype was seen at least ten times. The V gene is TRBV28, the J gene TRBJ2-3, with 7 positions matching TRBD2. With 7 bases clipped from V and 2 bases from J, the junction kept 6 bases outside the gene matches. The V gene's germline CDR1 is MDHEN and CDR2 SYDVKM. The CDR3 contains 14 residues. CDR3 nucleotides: TGTGCCAGCAATCGGCGGGGGTACACAGATACGCAGTATTTT. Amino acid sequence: CASNRRGYTDTQYF.

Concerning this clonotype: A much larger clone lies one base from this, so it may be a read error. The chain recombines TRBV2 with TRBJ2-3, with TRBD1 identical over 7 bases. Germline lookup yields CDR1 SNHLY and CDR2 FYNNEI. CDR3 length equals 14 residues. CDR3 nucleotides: TGTGTCAGCAGTCCCGGGACAGTAACAGATACGCAGTATTTT. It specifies CVSSPGTVTDTQYF.

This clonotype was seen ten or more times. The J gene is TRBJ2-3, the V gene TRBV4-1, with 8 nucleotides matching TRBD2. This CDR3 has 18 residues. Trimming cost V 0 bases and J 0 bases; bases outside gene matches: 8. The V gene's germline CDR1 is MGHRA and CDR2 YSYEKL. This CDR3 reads CASSQDRGGPSSTDTQYF. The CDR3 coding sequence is TGCGCCAGCAGCCAAGATCGGGGGGGACCGAGTAGCACAGATACGCAGTATTTT.

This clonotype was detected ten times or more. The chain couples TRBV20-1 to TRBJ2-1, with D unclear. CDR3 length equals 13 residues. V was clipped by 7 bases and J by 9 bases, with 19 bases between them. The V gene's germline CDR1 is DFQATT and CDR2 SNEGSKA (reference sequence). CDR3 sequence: CSVTQDGFGEQFF. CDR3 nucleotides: TGCAGTGTTACCCAGGACGGGTTCGGTGAGCAGTTCTTC.

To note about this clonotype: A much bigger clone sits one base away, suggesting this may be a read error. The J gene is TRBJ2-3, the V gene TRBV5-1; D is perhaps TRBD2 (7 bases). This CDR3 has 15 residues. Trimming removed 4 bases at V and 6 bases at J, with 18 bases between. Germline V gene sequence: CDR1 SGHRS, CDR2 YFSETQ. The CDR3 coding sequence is TGCGCCAGCAGCAAGGAGTGGGGGGGCATTGATACGCAGTATTTT. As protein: CASSKEWGGIDTQYF.

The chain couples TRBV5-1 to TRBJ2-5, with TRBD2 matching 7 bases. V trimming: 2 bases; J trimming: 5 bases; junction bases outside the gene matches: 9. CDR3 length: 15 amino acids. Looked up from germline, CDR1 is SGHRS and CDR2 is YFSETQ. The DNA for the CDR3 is TGCGCCAGCAGCTTTACAGGACTAGAGAGGGAGACCCAGTACTTC. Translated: CASSFTGLERETQYF.

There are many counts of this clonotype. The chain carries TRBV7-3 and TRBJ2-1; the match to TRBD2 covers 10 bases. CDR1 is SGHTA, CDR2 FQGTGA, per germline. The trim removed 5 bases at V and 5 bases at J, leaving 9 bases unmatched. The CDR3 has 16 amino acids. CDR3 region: CASSIKAGGGNNEQFF. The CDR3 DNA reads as TGTGCCAGCAGCATAAAAGCGGGGGGGGGTAACAATGAGCAGTTCTTC.

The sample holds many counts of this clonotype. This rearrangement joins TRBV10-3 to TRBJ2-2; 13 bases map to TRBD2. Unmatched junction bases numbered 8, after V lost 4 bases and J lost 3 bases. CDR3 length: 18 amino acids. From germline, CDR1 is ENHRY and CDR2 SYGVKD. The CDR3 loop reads CAISGPPLAGGHTGELFF. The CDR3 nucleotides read TGTGCCATCAGTGGACCACCACTAGCGGGGGGGCACACCGGGGAGCTGTTTTTT.

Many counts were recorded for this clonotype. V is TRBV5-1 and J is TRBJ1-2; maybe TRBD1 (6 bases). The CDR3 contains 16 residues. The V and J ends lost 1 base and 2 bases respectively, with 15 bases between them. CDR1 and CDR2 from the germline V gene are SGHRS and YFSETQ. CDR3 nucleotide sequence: TGCGCCAGCAGCTTGACGGGTCCGGGGGCAAACTATGGCTACACCTTC. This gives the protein CASSLTGPGANYGYTF.

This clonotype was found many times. The CDR3 sequence: CASSWDRDKETQYF. The CDR3 DNA is TGTGCCAGCAGCTGGGACAGGGATAAAGAGACCCAGTACTTC. The rearrangement links TRBV7-8 to TRBJ2-5, with 9 bases that match TRBD1. The J segment lost 3 bases and the V segment lost 4 bases, leaving 3 bases of the junction unmatched. The length of the CDR3 is 14 residues. Germline CDR1 reads SGHVS; CDR2 reads FQNEAQ. The full variable domain, completed using reference TRBV7-8 and TRBJ2-5, is GAGVSQSPRYKVAKRGQDVALRCDPISGHVSLFWYQQALGQGPEFLTYFQNEAQLDKSGLPSDRFFAERPEGSVSTLKIQRTQQEDSAVYLCASSWDRDKETQYFGPGTRLLVL.

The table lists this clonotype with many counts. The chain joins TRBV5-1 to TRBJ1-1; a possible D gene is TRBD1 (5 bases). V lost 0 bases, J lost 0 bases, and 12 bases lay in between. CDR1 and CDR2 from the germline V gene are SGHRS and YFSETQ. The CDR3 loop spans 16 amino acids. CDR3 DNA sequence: TGCGCCAGCAGCTTGGCCTTGGGGGAGGTGAACACTGAAGCTTTCTTT. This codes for CASSLALGEVNTEAFF.

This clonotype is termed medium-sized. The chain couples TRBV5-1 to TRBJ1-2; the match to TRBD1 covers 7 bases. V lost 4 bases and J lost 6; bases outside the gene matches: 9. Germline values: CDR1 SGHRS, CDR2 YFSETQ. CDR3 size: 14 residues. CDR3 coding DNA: TGCGCCAGCAGCGGAATTCAGGGGGGCAATGGCTACACCTTC. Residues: CASSGIQGGNGYTF. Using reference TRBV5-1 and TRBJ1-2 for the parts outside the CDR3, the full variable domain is KAGVTQTPRYLIKTRGQQVTLSCSPISGHRSVSWYQQTPGQGLQFLFEYFSETQRNKGNFPGRFSGRQFSNSRSEMNVSTLELGDSALYLCASSGIQGGNGYTFGSGTRLTVV.